This TCR beta chain emerged from a study of shared clonotypes between healthy human individuals. Study-wide context: Each donor had three CD4 naive, three CD4 memory, two CD8 naive and one CD8 memory plate.

Study-level points and caveats: Naive subsets usually exceeded memory subsets in estimated richness.

Method: immunoSEQ multiplex PCR; TCRdb's copy keeps in-frame clones and lacks some. This sample yields about 2.4 million clones, of which 80% to 95% are seen a single time; roughly 0.39% belongs to the top ten. As to this clone: The antigen remains undetermined.

The CDR3 is made up of 14 amino acids. Germline-derived CDR1 and CDR2 are MDHEN and SYDVKM. V dropped 5 bases and J dropped 11 bases, with 19 bases sitting between them. This rearrangement joins TRBV28 to TRBJ2-1, with D possibly TRBD1 on 5 matching bases. Sequencing was carried out using naive CD4+ T cells from PBMCs. Subset meaning: CD45RA+ positively selected. The sequence derives from a man aged 18-30 years in good health. Some clones in this sample may be carry-over from other donors' samples. CDR3 nucleotide sequence: TGTGCCAGCAGTCCGACTGACAGCACCCCGCAGCAGTTCTTC. This sequence encodes CASSPTDSTPQQFF.